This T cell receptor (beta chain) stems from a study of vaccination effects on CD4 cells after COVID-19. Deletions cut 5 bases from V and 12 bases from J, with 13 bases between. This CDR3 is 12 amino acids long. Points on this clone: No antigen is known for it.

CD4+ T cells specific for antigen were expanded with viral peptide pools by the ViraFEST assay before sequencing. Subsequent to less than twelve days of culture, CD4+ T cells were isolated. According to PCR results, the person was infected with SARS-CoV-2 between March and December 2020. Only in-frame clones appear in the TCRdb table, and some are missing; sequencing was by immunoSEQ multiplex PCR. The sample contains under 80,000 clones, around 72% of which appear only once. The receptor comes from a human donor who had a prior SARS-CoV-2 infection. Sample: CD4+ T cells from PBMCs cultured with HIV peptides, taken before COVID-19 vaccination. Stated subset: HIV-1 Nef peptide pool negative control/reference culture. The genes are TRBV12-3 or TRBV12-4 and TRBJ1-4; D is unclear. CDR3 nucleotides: TGTGCCAGCAGTCTCATAATGGAGGAACTGTTTTTT. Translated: CASSLIMEELFF.